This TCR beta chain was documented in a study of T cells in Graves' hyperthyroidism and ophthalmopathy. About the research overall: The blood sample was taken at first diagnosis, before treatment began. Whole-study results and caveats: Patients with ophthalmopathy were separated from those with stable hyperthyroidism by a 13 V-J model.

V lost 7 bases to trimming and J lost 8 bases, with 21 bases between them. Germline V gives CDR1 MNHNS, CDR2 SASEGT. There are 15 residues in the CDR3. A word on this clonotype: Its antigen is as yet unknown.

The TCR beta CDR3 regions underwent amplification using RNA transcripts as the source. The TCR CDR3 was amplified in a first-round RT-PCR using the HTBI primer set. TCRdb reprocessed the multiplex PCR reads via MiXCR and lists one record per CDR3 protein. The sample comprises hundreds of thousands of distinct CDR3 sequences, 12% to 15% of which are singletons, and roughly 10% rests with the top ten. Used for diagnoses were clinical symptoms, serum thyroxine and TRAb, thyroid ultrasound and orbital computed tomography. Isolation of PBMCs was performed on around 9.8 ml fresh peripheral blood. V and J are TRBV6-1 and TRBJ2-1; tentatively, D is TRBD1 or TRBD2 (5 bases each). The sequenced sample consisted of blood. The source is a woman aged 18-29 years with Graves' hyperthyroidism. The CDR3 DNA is TGTGCCAGCAACCCCCACGGGGCCCTTTACGATGAGCAGTTCTTC. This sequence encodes CASNPHGALYDEQFF.